This T cell receptor (beta chain) was identified in a study of blood T cell repertoires in COVID-19. The overall study: Whether acute or convalescent, the COVID-19 samples came from the United States, Italy and Spain. The cDNA or gDNA used as material had been derived from T cells, B-cell-depleted T cells, or PBMCs.

Germline CDR1 and CDR2: MNHEY and SVGEGT. The CDR3 totals 15 residues. V was clipped by 4 bases and J by 6 bases, with 18 bases between them. Study processing details: Estimation of nucleated cell counts was performed using reference gene primer amplification. Repertoires were generated with immunoSEQ multiplex PCR, while TCRdb's copy carries only in-frame clones and drops some. V and J calls and clone size are copied from that table; D and trimming were computed from the DNA. The sample yields roughly 250,000 clones, 81% seen once. This TCR derives from a woman aged 55-70 years with active or convalescent COVID-19. The genes are TRBV6-2 or TRBV6-3 and TRBJ1-1, with D tentatively TRBD1 (5 bases). Sequenced material: peripheral blood. The CDR3 DNA reads TGTGCCAGCAGTTCCTACCTCGGGGGTTCCGCTGAAGCTTTCTTT. It yields the protein CASSSYLGGSAEAFF.